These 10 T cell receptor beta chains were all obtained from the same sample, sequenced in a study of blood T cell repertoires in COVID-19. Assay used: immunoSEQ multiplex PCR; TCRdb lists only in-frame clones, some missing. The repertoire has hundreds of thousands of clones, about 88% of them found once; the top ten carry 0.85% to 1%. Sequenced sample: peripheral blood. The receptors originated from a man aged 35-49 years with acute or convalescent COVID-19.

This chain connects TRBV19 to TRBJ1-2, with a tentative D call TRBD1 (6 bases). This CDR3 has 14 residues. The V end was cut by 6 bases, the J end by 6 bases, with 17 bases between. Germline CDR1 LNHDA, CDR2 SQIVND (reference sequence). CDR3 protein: CASSLGGGKHGYTF. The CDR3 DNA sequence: TGTGCCAGTAGCCTCGGGGGGGGCAAGCATGGCTACACCTTC.

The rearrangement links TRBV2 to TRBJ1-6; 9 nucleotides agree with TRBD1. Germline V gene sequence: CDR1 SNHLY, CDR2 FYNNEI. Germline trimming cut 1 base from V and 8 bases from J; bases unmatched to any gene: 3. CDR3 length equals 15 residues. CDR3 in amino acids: CASSEGGQGYSPLHF. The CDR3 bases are TGTGCCAGCAGTGAAGGGGGACAGGGTTATTCACCCCTCCACTTT.

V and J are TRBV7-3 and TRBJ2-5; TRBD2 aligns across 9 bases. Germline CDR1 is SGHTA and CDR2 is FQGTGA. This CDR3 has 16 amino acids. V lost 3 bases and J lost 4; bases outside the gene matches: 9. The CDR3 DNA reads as TGTGCCAGCAGCTTCTCGCGGGGGGGCCGATTAGAGACCCAGTACTTC. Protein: CASSFSRGGRLETQYF.

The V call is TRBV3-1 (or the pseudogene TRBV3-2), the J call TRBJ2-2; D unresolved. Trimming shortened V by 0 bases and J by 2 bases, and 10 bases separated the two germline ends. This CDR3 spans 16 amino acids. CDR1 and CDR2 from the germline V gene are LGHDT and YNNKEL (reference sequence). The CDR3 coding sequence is TGTGCCAGCAGCCAAGATGAGGCACCTAACACCGGGGAGCTGTTTTTT. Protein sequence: CASSQDEAPNTGELFF.

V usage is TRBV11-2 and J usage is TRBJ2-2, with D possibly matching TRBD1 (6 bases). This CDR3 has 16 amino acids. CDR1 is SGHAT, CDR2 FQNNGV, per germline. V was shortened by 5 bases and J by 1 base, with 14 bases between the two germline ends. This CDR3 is CASSRKPTGNTGELFF. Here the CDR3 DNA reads TGTGCCAGCAGCCGGAAACCGACAGGGAACACCGGGGAGCTGTTTTTT.

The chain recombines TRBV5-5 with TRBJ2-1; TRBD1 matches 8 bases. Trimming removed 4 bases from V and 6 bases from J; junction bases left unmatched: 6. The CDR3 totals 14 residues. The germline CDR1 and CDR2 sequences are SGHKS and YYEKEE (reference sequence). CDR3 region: CASSVQTGANEQFF. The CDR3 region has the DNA TGTGCCAGCAGCGTCCAGACAGGGGCCAATGAGCAGTTCTTC.

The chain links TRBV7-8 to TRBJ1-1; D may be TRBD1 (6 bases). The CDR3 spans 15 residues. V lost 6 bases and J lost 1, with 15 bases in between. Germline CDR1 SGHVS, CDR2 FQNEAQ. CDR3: CASRETGGWNTEAFF. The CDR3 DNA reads TGTGCCAGCAGGGAGACAGGAGGATGGAACACTGAAGCTTTCTTT.

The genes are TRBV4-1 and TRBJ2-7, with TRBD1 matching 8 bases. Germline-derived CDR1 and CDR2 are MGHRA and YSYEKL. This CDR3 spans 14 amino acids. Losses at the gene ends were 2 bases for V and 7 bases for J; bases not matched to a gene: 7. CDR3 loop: CASSQPDRAQEQYF. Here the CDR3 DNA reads TGCGCCAGCAGCCAACCGGACAGGGCCCAGGAGCAGTACTTC.

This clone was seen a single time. The CDR3 is CASRLGQGAVGETQYF. The CDR3 DNA follows: TGTGCCAGCAGACTCGGACAGGGGGCGGTGGGAGAGACCCAGTACTTC. This chain joins TRBV11-1 and TRBJ2-5, with 11 positions matching TRBD1. This CDR3 spans 16 amino acids. The germline CDR1 and CDR2 sequences are SGHAT and FQDESV (reference sequence). After removal of 6 bases from V and 4 bases from J, the junction contained 10 bases not matched to a gene.

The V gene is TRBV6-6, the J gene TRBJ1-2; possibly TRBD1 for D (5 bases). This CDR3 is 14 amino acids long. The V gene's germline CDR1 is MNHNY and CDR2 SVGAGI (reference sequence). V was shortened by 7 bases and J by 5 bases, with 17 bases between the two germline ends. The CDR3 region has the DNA TGTGCCAGCACCCCACCCGGGGGATCTTATGGCTACACCTTC. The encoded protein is CASTPPGGSYGYTF.